This T cell receptor beta chain derives from a study of technical replicates of blood from a handful of donors. The V gene's germline CDR1 is KGHSH and CDR2 LQKENI. Trimming pared 3 bases from V and 1 base from J, leaving 13 bases between. This CDR3 comprises 15 residues. Profiled with immunoSEQ multiplex PCR; TCRdb holds only in-frame clones, not every one. The sample lists tens of thousands of clones, approximately 86% seen once, with roughly 5.3% in the top ten. The rearrangement uses TRBV18 and TRBJ2-7; unclear D gene. The sequence was obtained from a human donor in good health. Some clones in this sample may be carry-over from other donors' samples. Sequencing was carried out using PBMCs. The CDR3 reads CASSPDAAVSYEQYF. The CDR3 nucleotides read TGTGCCAGCTCACCCGACGCGGCGGTTTCCTACGAGCAGTACTTC. Complete variable domain (other parts from reference TRBV18 and TRBJ2-7): NAGVMQNPRHLVRRRGQEARLRCSPMKGHSHVYWYRQLPEEGLKFMVYLQKENIIDESGMPKERFSAEFPKEGPSILRIQQVVRGDSAAYFCASSPDAAVSYEQYFGPGTRLTVT.